The sample holds a few counts of the clone carrying this T cell receptor (beta chain). Germline V gives CDR1 MNHEY, CDR2 SVGAGI. This CDR3 region has 16 residues. Trimming took off 0 bases at V and 3 bases at J, with 11 bases between the two ends. This sample stems from a study of T-cell reconstitution after alpha-beta-depleted transplantation in children. Unique molecular identifiers were used to barcode this TCRbeta library. TCRdb ran MiXCR on the PCR reads and lists one entry per CDR3 protein. This table has some 830,000 distinct CDR3 sequences, 15% to 20% appearing once. The chain links TRBV6-5 to TRBJ2-2, with D possibly TRBD1 on 5 matching bases. The clonotype was recovered from a male patient between 5 and 17 years old who had a stem cell transplant for acute lymphoblastic leukemia, so the T cells may come from the graft donor. The sequencing here drew on PBMCs, mostly from graft donor cells, taken 360 days after TCRalphabeta/CD19-depleted stem cell transplant. The CDR3 DNA reads as TGTGCCAGCAGTTACTCCAGGGCCTGGGACACCGGGGAGCTGTTTTTT. It yields the protein CASSYSRAWDTGELFF.